This is a list of T cell receptor beta chains from one sample in a study of Ad26.COV2.S vaccination and SARS-CoV-2 variants. TCRdb keeps only in-frame clones here, not all; method: immunoSEQ multiplex PCR. The sample holds about 180,000 clones, around nine tenths seen once. The sample consisted of peripheral blood, taken after recovery from COVID-19. The source of these receptors is a human donor who had recovered from COVID-19. Both conserved end residues are trimmed from each CDR3. The order of the fields is V gene, J gene, CDR3 protein.

TRBV27	TRBJ2-1	ASSLASSYNEQF
TRBV6-5	TRBJ1-2	ASSSQGRGPYGYT
TRBV15	TRBJ2-7	ATSRDGGDEQY
TRBV10-3	TRBJ1-1	AISPGMNTEAF
TRBV5-4	TRBJ1-2	ASSPPEGSNYGYT
TRBV6-5	TRBJ2-7	ASSYGLGAYEQY
TRBV4-1	TRBJ2-3	ASSRDSRDRGTDTQY
TRBV6-5	TRBJ2-5	ASSYSPGQQETQY
TRBV19	TRBJ1-2	ASSRDRGEYGYT
TRBV6-5	TRBJ2-2	ASSYDKSSGELF
TRBV29-1	TRBJ1-2	SALKSNYGYT
TRBV9	TRBJ1-3	ASSGHRSSLGNTIY
TRBV7-9	TRBJ2-1	ASSPPTGTQRFNEQF
TRBV14	TRBJ2-5	ASSQDGGGSQETQY
TRBV5-6	TRBJ1-3	ASSFKGAISGNTIY
TRBV10-3	TRBJ1-2	AITSDRGQGGYT
TRBV6-5	TRBJ1-4	ASSYSSRREKLF
TRBV7-8	TRBJ1-5	ASSSARRMGAEPQH
TRBV6-1	TRBJ1-2	ASSDWPGGRGYT
TRBV14	TRBJ1-2	ASSHGGGLYGYT
TRBV5-6	TRBJ2-7	ASSLDPPYEQY
TRBV3-1/TRBV3-2	TRBJ2-6	ASSLLGGSGANVLT